This T cell receptor (beta chain) was retrieved from a study of blood T cell repertoires in COVID-19. The CDR3 loop spans 14 amino acids. V shed 3 bases and J shed 5 bases, with 13 bases lying between them. CDR1 and CDR2 from the germline V gene are SGHNT and YENEEA. This clone was seen just once. Data came from immunoSEQ multiplex PCR; TCRdb stores just in-frame clones and leaves some out. Of some 260,000 clones listed, about 90% are singletons. This sequence was found in a woman between 65 and 79 years old with COVID-19, enrolled during active disease. The sample was peripheral blood. The chain is built from TRBV11-3 and TRBJ2-5, with a possible D match to TRBD1 (5 bases). The CDR3: CASSLGQDGETQYF. The CDR3 coding sequence is TGTGCCAGCAGCTTGGGGCAGGACGGGGAGACCCAGTACTTC.